Detailed here is one TCR beta chain. Assay used: immunoSEQ multiplex PCR; TCRdb lists only in-frame clones, some missing. The table lists fewer than 40,000 clones, nearly 80% of them singletons. This entry is derived from a study of T cells in localized non-small cell lung cancer. The CDR3 covers 15 residues. The V and J ends lost 5 bases and 0 bases respectively, with 11 bases between them. Germline CDR1 is SGHTA and CDR2 is FQGTGA. This TCR derives from a male donor aged 60 or over with stage II squamous cell lung carcinoma. This chain uses TRBV7-3 with TRBJ2-1; tentatively, D is TRBD2 (5 bases). Here the sequenced sample was peripheral blood, taken before any cancer treatment. The CDR3 reads CASSPQAGSYNEQFF. In DNA form, the CDR3 reads TGTGCCAGCAGCCCGCAGGCGGGCTCCTACAATGAGCAGTTCTTC.